This entry concerns a single T cell receptor beta chain. These data come from a study of blood T cell repertoires in COVID-19. Generated by immunoSEQ multiplex PCR, the TCRdb table keeps only in-frame clones and is missing some. The data hold under 200,000 clones, with approximately 89% observed a single time. The V segment lost 7 bases and the J segment 2 bases; nucleotides outside the gene matches: 8. The V gene's germline CDR1 is LGHNT and CDR2 FRNRAP. The CDR3 is made up of 14 amino acids. The sequence derives from a man aged 40-55 years with active or convalescent COVID-19. The rearrangement uses TRBV12-5 and TRBJ2-7, with TRBD2 matching over 7 bases. Sequencing used peripheral blood. The CDR3 is CASARGGRAYEQYF. The CDR3 DNA reads as TGTGCTAGTGCCCGGGGTGGGAGGGCCTACGAGCAGTACTTC.